The T cell receptor (beta chain) under discussion was sequenced for a study of T cell repertoires in cytomegalovirus infection. TCRdb fed the reads into MiXCR, producing one record per CDR3 protein. The sample gives about 600,000 distinct CDR3 sequences, 24% of which show up once; under 8.5% is in the top ten. Between the trimmed V and J ends, which lost 5 bases and 4 bases, there was a span of 10 bases. CDR3 size: 13 residues. Per the germline V gene, CDR1 is SGHVS and CDR2 is FNYEAQ. This clonotype was picked up many times. This rearrangement joins TRBV7-6 to TRBJ2-3, with TRBD1 as a possible D gene (6 bases). Sequencing input: CD8+ T cells from PBMCs. This clonotype was obtained from a human donor in good health (CMV status not recorded). Some clones in this sample may be carry-over from other donors' samples. The CDR3 loop reads CASSPRGPDTQYF. The CDR3 DNA is TGTGCCAGCAGCCCCAGGGGCCCAGATACGCAGTATTTT.